These 7 T cell receptor beta chains share one sample of origin, sequenced in a study of cytomegalovirus exposure and HLA in healthy donors (dated by TCRdb to the late 2010s). The library came from the immunoSEQ multiplex PCR assay. For the multiplex PCR, a mixture combining 60 forward primers for TCR Vbeta segments and 13 reverse primers for TCR Jbeta segments was used. In its TCRdb copy, this immuneACCESS table keeps in-frame sequences only and misses some clones. Where compared with another copy, unresolved V genes explain less than half of these, and the others have no known cause. The table for this sample lists 110,000 or so clones; around 77% of them were counted only once. The ten most abundant clones make up about 5.4% of the sample. Material for sequencing was PBMCs. The receptors were sampled from a young woman in good health and CMV-seropositive.

About this clone: At one boundary the junction diverges from the germline segment, which might be a read error. The rearrangement joins TRBV19 to TRBJ1-2; TRBD1 is a possible D gene (5 bases). The CDR3 totals 20 residues. Germline V gives CDR1 LNHDA, CDR2 SQIVND (reference sequence). DNA of the CDR3: TGTGCCAGTAGTATAGTGTTTTCCTGGACATTGGGGATCACTAACTATGGCCACACCTTC. Its translation: CASSIVFSWTLGITNYGHTF.

The rearrangement links TRBV27 to TRBJ2-5; TRBD2 matches 11 bases. The CDR3 length is 14 residues. In germline, CDR1 is MNHEY, CDR2 SMNVEV (reference sequence). Losses at the gene ends were 5 bases for V and 5 bases for J; bases not matched to a gene: 4. The CDR3 region has the DNA TGTGCCAGCAGTGTAGCGGGAGGGCAGGAGACCCAGTACTTC. It specifies CASSVAGGQETQYF.

The chain couples TRBV7-3 to TRBJ2-2; TRBD1 matches at 9 bases. Germline V gene lookup returns CDR1 SGHTA and CDR2 FQGTGA. J gave up 5 bases and V 5 bases, and 9 bases lay outside the gene matches. CDR3 length: 16 amino acids. The CDR3 region has the DNA TGTGCCAGCAGCCCAACACGACAGGGGGAAACCGGGGAGCTGTTTTTT. Its translation is CASSPTRQGETGELFF.

The chain recombines TRBV19 with TRBJ1-1, with 10 bases aligning to TRBD1. The V and J ends lost 4 bases and 7 bases, in that order; junction bases with no gene match: 6. CDR3 length equals 14 residues. Germline V CDR1 and CDR2: LNHDA, SQIVND (reference sequence). CDR3 sequence reads: CASSTSGTGVEAFF. The CDR3 region has the DNA TGTGCCAGTAGTACCTCCGGGACAGGGGTTGAAGCTTTCTTT. Using reference TRBV19 and TRBJ1-1 for the parts outside the CDR3, the full variable domain is DGGITQSPKYLFRKEGQNVTLSCEQNLNHDAMYWYRQDPGQGLRLIYYSQIVNDFQKGDIAEGYSVSREKKESFPLTVTSAQKNPTAFYLCASSTSGTGVEAFFGQGTRLTVV.

V usage is TRBV5-1 and J usage is TRBJ2-3; perhaps TRBD1 as D (6 bases). Germline CDR1 SGHRS, CDR2 YFSETQ. With 4 bases removed from V and 4 bases from J, the gap between germline ends came to 19 bases. The CDR3 extends over 16 amino acids. The CDR3 sequence is CASSRQAPGTSDTQYF. The CDR3 DNA reads TGCGCCAGCAGCCGACAGGCCCCGGGGACGTCAGATACGCAGTATTTT.

The rearrangement uses TRBV27 and TRBJ1-4; a possible D gene is TRBD1 (6 bases). The CDR3 covers 17 residues. The germline V and J ends were trimmed by 2 bases and 5 bases, with 18 bases remaining between them. Germline assignment: CDR1 MNHEY and CDR2 SMNVEV (reference sequence). The CDR3 coding sequence is TGTGCCAGCAGTTTAAGTTCTTTGGCAGGGGAGAATGAAAAACTGTTTTTT. Amino acids: CASSLSSLAGENEKLFF.

J is TRBJ2-1 and V is TRBV30; possibly TRBD2 for D (6 bases). Germline-derived CDR1 and CDR2 are GTSNPN and SVGIG (reference sequence). This CDR3 is 13 amino acids long. Trimming removed 3 bases at V and 8 bases at J, with 14 bases between. The CDR3 DNA reads TGTGCCTGGAGCCGGGGGATCGGGGATGAGCAGTTCTTC. Its translation is CAWSRGIGDEQFF.